The clone carrying this T cell receptor beta chain was seen ten or more times. Its matching antigen is unknown. The germline CDR1 and CDR2 sequences are SGHDT and YYEEEE. The CDR3 contains 14 residues. V was clipped by 0 bases and J by 1 base, with 7 bases between them. This sample stems from a study of identical twins. Whole-study findings and limits: Memory repertoires lacked the insertion deficit that abundant cord blood beta clonotypes showed. Out-of-frame TCR alpha sharing observed in monozygotic twins exceeded model estimates.

TCRdb called the 5' RACE reads again in MiXCR, with one record for every CDR3 protein. The sample contains 250,000 or so distinct CDR3 sequences, approximately 8% of which appear only once. This same sample was also part of a study on yellow fever vaccine responses in identical twins. That paper states: Twins' T cell vaccine responses reportedly looked partly convergent, partly personalized.

V and J are TRBV5-6 and TRBJ2-5; D remains ambiguous. Sequenced material: CD8+ T cells sorted from blood. This TCR came from a woman aged 18-29 years in good health. CDR3 protein: CASSLGSAQETQYF. The CDR3 nucleotides read TGTGCCAGCAGCTTGGGCAGCGCCCAAGAGACCCAGTACTTC. The full variable domain, its missing parts supplied by reference TRBV5-6 and TRBJ2-5, is DAGVTQSPTHLIKTRGQQVTLRCSPKSGHDTVSWYQQALGQGPQFIFQYYEEEERQRGNFPDRFSGHQFPNYSSELNVNALLLGDSALYLCASSLGSAQETQYFGPGTRLLVL.